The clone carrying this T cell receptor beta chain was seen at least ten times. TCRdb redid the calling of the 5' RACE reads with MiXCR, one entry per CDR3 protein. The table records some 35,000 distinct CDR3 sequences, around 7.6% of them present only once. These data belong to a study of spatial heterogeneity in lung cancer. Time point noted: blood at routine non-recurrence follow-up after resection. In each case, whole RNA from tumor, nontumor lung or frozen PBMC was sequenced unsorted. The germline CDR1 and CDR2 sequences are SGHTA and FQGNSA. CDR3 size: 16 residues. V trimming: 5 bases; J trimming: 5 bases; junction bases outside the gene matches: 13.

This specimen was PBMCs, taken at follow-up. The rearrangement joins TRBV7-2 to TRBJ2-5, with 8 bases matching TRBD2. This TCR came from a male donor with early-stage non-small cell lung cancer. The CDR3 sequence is CASSPAGGGTFETQYF. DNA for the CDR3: TGTGCCAGCAGCCCGGCGGGGGGAGGGACCTTTGAGACCCAGTACTTC.